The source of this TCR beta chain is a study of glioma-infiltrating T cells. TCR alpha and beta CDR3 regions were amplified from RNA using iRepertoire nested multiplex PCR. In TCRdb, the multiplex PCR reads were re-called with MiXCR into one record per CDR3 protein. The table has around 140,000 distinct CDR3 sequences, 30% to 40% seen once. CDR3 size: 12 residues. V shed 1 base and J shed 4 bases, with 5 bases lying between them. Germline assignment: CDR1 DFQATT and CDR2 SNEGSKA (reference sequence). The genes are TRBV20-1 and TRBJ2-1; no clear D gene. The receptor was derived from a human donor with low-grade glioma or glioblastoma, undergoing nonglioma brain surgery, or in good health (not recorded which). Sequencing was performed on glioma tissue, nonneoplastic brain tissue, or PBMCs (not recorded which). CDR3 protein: CSARVRYNEQFF. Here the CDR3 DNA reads TGCAGTGCTAGAGTTCGGTACAATGAGCAGTTCTTC.